The next 17 T cell receptor beta chains were all read from a single sample in a study of shared clonotypes between healthy human individuals. Some clones are missing from TCRdb's copy, which holds only in-frame ones; the method was immunoSEQ multiplex PCR. The sample lists some 600,000 clones, roughly 96% occurring once. Naivety among CD8 cells was defined by CD45RO negativity and positive CCR7 selection, thereby excluding terminally differentiated effector memory CD45RA+ cells. The sequencing sample was made of naive CD8+ T cells sorted from blood. These receptors were collected from a woman in her 30s in good health.

The chain uses TRBV19 and TRBJ2-7; D possibly corresponds to TRBD1 (6 bases). Deletions cut 3 bases from V and 4 bases from J, with 13 bases between. The CDR3 is 14 amino acids. Germline V lookup: CDR1 LNHDA, CDR2 SQIVND (reference sequence). Here the CDR3 DNA reads TGTGCCAGTAGTATCCCGGGACATTCATACGAGCAGTACTTC. Protein sequence: CASSIPGHSYEQYF.

The rearrangement uses TRBV28 and TRBJ1-5; 8 bases line up with TRBD1. V lost 3 bases, J lost 7 bases, and 2 bases stayed unmatched. Germline CDR1 and CDR2: MDHEN and SYDVKM. This CDR3 has 13 residues. CDR3: CASSLGTGQPQHF. In nucleotides, the CDR3 is TGTGCCAGCAGTTTGGGGACAGGCCAGCCCCAGCATTTT.

The rearrangement links TRBV9 to TRBJ2-1, with a possible D match to TRBD2 (6 bases). The CDR3 is made up of 15 amino acids. Germline assignment: CDR1 SGDLS and CDR2 YYNGEE. Trimming left V 0 bases short and J 9 bases short, with 16 bases between. This chain's CDR3 is CASSVGSGSTGEQFF. CDR3 DNA sequence: TGTGCCAGCAGCGTAGGGTCCGGGAGCACGGGTGAGCAGTTCTTC.

This rearrangement joins TRBV7-6 to TRBJ1-1, with 8 bases that match TRBD1. CDR1 SGHVS and CDR2 FNYEAQ come from the germline V gene. The V and J ends lost 2 bases and 5 bases, in that order; junction bases with no gene match: 7. The CDR3 consists of 15 residues. DNA for the CDR3: TGTGCCAGCAGCTTAACGAAAACAGGGGGAACTGAAGCTTTCTTT. Its protein product is CASSLTKTGGTEAFF.

The chain combines TRBV27 with TRBJ1-1, with 9 nucleotides matching TRBD1. V lost 6 bases and J lost 10; bases outside the gene matches: 15. This CDR3 has 15 amino acids. Germline V gives CDR1 MNHEY, CDR2 SMNVEV (reference sequence). This CDR3 is CASSLTPGTGLGAFF. CDR3 sequence (DNA): TGTGCCAGCAGCCTCACTCCCGGGACAGGGTTAGGAGCTTTCTTT.

This clone was detected only once. The chain employs TRBV7-9 and TRBJ1-1; the D is unclear. Per the germline V gene, CDR1 is SEHNR and CDR2 is FQNEAQ (reference sequence). CDR3 length: 15 amino acids. V lost 1 base and J 7 bases, leaving 16 bases between the germline ends. The CDR3 here is CASSLDRTAGFEAFF. The CDR3 bases are TGTGCCAGCAGCTTAGACCGAACGGCGGGGTTTGAAGCTTTCTTT.

The V call is TRBV7-8, the J call TRBJ1-5; 9 bases align to TRBD1. Trimming at V came to 5 bases and at J to 4 bases, leaving 9 bases not matched to a gene. CDR3 length: 16 residues. CDR1 and CDR2 from the germline V gene are SGHVS and FQNEAQ. The CDR3 DNA sequence: TGTGCCAGCAGCGGGACAGGGATCTTACGAAATCAGCCCCAGCATTTT. The encoded protein is CASSGTGILRNQPQHF.

V is TRBV27 and J is TRBJ2-5, with 8 bases lining up with TRBD1. The DNA end is more similar to TRBJ2-7, so the J call may be wrong. The CDR3 extends over 13 amino acids. Germline V lookup: CDR1 MNHEY, CDR2 SMNVEV (reference sequence). CDR3 in amino acids: CASVPGTGNEQYF. CDR3 DNA: TGTGCCAGCGTCCCCGGGACAGGTAACGAGCAGTACTTC.

The rearrangement joins TRBV7-9 to TRBJ2-1; TRBD1 might be the D (6 bases). Germline CDR1 and CDR2: SEHNR and FQNEAQ (reference sequence). Trimming left V 5 bases short and J 6 bases short, with 14 bases between. The CDR3 is 14 amino acids. The CDR3 loop is CASSLPTGTNEQFF. CDR3 DNA sequence: TGTGCCAGCAGCCTACCAACAGGGACCAATGAGCAGTTCTTC. The complete variable domain, with remaining parts taken from reference TRBV7-9 and TRBJ2-1, reads DTGVSQNPRHKITKRGQNVTFRCDPISEHNRLYWYRQTLGQGPEFLTYFQNEAQLEKSRLLSDRFSAERPKGSFSTLEIQRTEQGDSAMYLCASSLPTGTNEQFFGPGTRLTVL.

The count of this clone is one. The chain combines TRBV5-6 with TRBJ1-1; 7 bases agree with TRBD1. V lost 3 bases and J lost 2; bases outside the gene matches: 7. CDR1 and CDR2 from the germline V gene are SGHDT and YYEEEE. The CDR3 covers 15 residues. In DNA, the CDR3 is TGTGCCAGCAGCTCAGACAGGGCAGGAAACACTGAAGCTTTCTTT. It is translated as CASSSDRAGNTEAFF.

The chain employs TRBV5-1 and TRBJ2-3; the match to TRBD2 covers 16 bases. The germline V gene encodes CDR1 SGHRS and CDR2 YFSETQ. Unmatched junction bases numbered 5, after V lost 0 bases and J lost 4 bases. The CDR3 length is 18 residues. CDR3 bases: TGCGCCAGCAGCTTGGAGGGACTAGCGGGAGGGCAGGCAGATACGCAGTATTTT. Protein: CASSLEGLAGGQADTQYF.

J is TRBJ2-7 and V is TRBV6-6; 12 positions agree with TRBD2. The CDR3 totals 15 residues. Germline CDR1 and CDR2: MNHNY and SVGAGI (reference sequence). Germline trimming cut 4 bases from V and 0 bases from J; bases unmatched to any gene: 1. DNA of the CDR3: TGTGCCAGCAGTTGGACTAGCGGGAACTCCTACGAGCAGTACTTC. Translating gives CASSWTSGNSYEQYF.

V is TRBV28 and J is TRBJ2-5; tentatively, D is TRBD1 or TRBD2 (5 bases each). The CDR3 covers 14 residues. Germline V gene lookup returns CDR1 MDHEN and CDR2 SYDVKM. V was shortened by 5 bases and J by 6 bases, with 16 bases between the two germline ends. The DNA for the CDR3 is TGTGCCAGCAGTCCTGGGGGTGGCCTAAAGACCCAGTACTTC. It codes for CASSPGGGLKTQYF.

The chain uses TRBV4-1 and TRBJ2-1; 9 bases are shared with TRBD1. V shed 5 bases, J shed 14 bases, and the junction held 7 bases outside the gene matches. The CDR3 is 12 amino acids. Per germline, CDR1 MGHRA and CDR2 YSYEKL. For the CDR3, the DNA is TGCGCCAGCAGCTATCGGGACAGGGTTAAGTTCTTC. It codes for CASSYRDRVKFF.

The chain has TRBV7-2 and TRBJ2-1; D is unclear. The V end lost 5 bases, the J end lost 5 bases, and 10 bases lay between the germline ends. The CDR3 is 13 amino acids. Germline assignment: CDR1 SGHTA and CDR2 FQGNSA. The CDR3 region has the DNA TGTGCCAGCAGCCCGTTGGATGACAATGAGCAGTTCTTC. This codes for CASSPLDDNEQFF.

The V and J genes are TRBV27 and TRBJ2-7, with TRBD2 identical over 9 bases. CDR1 is MNHEY, CDR2 SMNVEV, per germline (reference sequence). The CDR3 length is 14 residues. V gave up 2 bases and J gave up 6 bases; unmatched junction bases: 5. CDR3 sequence reads: CASSLNRAGGEQYF. DNA for the CDR3: TGTGCCAGCAGTTTAAACAGAGCGGGAGGCGAGCAGTACTTC.

This chain uses TRBV28 with TRBJ2-1; weak D call: TRBD2 (5 bases). The germline V gene encodes CDR1 MDHEN and CDR2 SYDVKM. The CDR3 extends over 14 amino acids. V was cut by 5 bases and J by 4 bases, with 12 bases left in between. For the CDR3, the DNA is TGTGCCAGCAGTCCAGGACTCCTATACAATGAGCAGTTCTTC. Translated: CASSPGLLYNEQFF.